A single sample gave rise to the 15 T cell receptor beta chains below, sequenced in a study of T-cell reconstitution after alpha-beta-depleted transplantation in children. The library targeted TCRbeta and was prepared with unique molecular identifiers. TCRdb re-called the PCR reads with MiXCR, one entry per CDR3 protein. The top ten hold less than 5% of the sample, which has more than 550,000 distinct CDR3 sequences, about 10% seen once. The source was PBMCs from the stem cell graft donor, collected from the stem cell graft. The receptors come from a human donor who donated a stem cell graft to a child with acute myeloid leukemia.

This clonotype was counted between two and nine times. The chain uses TRBV30 and TRBJ1-1; TRBD1 agrees at 7 bases. The CDR3 is made up of 12 amino acids. The junction had 5 bases not matched to a gene; V was cut back by 5 bases and J by 5 bases. Germline CDR1 reads GTSNPN; CDR2 reads SVGIG (reference sequence). DNA for the CDR3: TGTGCCTGGCGACAGGGAGGAACTGAAGCTTTCTTT. It specifies CAWRQGGTEAFF.

This clonotype was picked up many times. The chain couples TRBV20-1 to TRBJ2-1, with unresolved D. This CDR3 contains 15 residues. Trimming stripped 1 base from V and 4 bases from J, with 14 bases between. CDR1 is DFQATT and CDR2 is SNEGSKA in the germline V gene (reference sequence). CDR3 sequence: CSARAVRQLYNEQFF. DNA for the CDR3: TGCAGTGCTAGAGCGGTAAGGCAGCTATACAATGAGCAGTTCTTC.

Only a few counts were recorded for this clonotype. The chain joins TRBV2 to TRBJ2-3, with TRBD2 matching over 7 bases. CDR3 length equals 15 residues. Per the germline V gene, CDR1 is SNHLY and CDR2 is FYNNEI. The V segment lost 5 bases and the J segment 8 bases; nucleotides outside the gene matches: 13. This chain's CDR3 is CASSRLAGIVGTQYF. CDR3 bases: TGTGCCAGCAGTAGACTAGCCGGGATAGTAGGTACGCAGTATTTT.

A few counts support this clonotype. J is TRBJ2-3 and V is TRBV29-1, with D maybe TRBD2 (5 bases). CDR3 length: 12 residues. V lost 6 bases to trimming and J lost 4 bases, with 11 bases between them. Germline CDR1 is SQVTM and CDR2 is ANQGSEA. In nucleotides, the CDR3 is TGCAGCGTCCGGGAACTAGCAGATACGCAGTATTTT. Translation gives CSVRELADTQYF.

At least ten counts were recorded for this clonotype. The rearrangement links TRBV6-1 to TRBJ2-7; D is possibly TRBD1 (7 bases). The germline V and J ends were trimmed by 6 bases and 3 bases, with 18 bases remaining between them. The CDR3 length is 15 residues. Germline V gives CDR1 MNHNS, CDR2 SASEGT. This chain's CDR3 is CASSLKQGGGYEQYF. The CDR3 nucleotides read TGTGCCAGCAGCCTGAAGCAGGGGGGCGGCTACGAGCAGTACTTC.

This clonotype was seen a few times. The chain employs TRBV12-3 or TRBV12-4 and TRBJ2-5; 7 bases map to TRBD2. Trimming cost V 5 bases and J 1 base; bases outside gene matches: 4. The CDR3 length is 14 residues. The chain's CDR3 is CASSGGGLQETQYF. The DNA of the CDR3 is TGTGCCAGCAGTGGGGGAGGGCTCCAAGAGACCCAGTACTTC.

This clonotype was detected many times. J is TRBJ2-2 and V is TRBV28; D call uncertain. CDR1 is MDHEN and CDR2 is SYDVKM in the germline V gene. The germline V and J ends were trimmed by 1 base and 0 bases, with 3 bases remaining between them. CDR3 length equals 14 residues. The CDR3 region has the DNA TGTGCCAGCAGTTTATCAGCGAACACCGGGGAGCTGTTTTTT. This sequence encodes CASSLSANTGELFF.

V and J are TRBV5-1 and TRBJ1-4; D perhaps matches TRBD1 (6 bases). V lost 4 bases and J 0 bases, leaving 10 bases between the germline ends. Germline CDR1 and CDR2: SGHRS and YFSETQ. The CDR3 is 15 amino acids. CDR3 nucleotides: TGCGCCAGCAGCACCGGACAGACAACTAATGAAAAACTGTTTTTT. It is translated as CASSTGQTTNEKLFF.

This clonotype was seen only a few times. V usage is TRBV6-1 and J usage is TRBJ2-7, with TRBD2 identical over 10 bases. CDR1 is MNHNS, CDR2 SASEGT, per germline. Trimming cost V 6 bases and J 6 bases; bases outside gene matches: 11. CDR3 length equals 15 residues. CDR3 in DNA: TGTGCCAGCAGCCTAAGCGGGAGGGCCGGAAGCGAGCAGTACTTC. It is translated as CASSLSGRAGSEQYF.

This sequence joins TRBV20-1 and TRBJ2-1, with 15 bases that match TRBD2. The CDR3 runs 14 residues. J lost 9 bases, V lost 5 bases, and 5 bases had no gene match. CDR1 is DFQATT and CDR2 is SNEGSKA in the germline V gene (reference sequence). This chain's CDR3 is CSAPRTSGRVEQFF. The CDR3 nucleotides read TGCAGTGCTCCCAGGACTAGCGGGAGGGTTGAGCAGTTCTTC.

This clonotype was counted ten times or more. This rearrangement joins TRBV21-1 to TRBJ2-5; TRBD1, the table's D call, was not compared with the DNA. TRBV21-1 is a pseudogene segment. The CDR3 has 15 amino acids. For the CDR3, the DNA is TGTGCCAGCAGCAAAGACGGGGCACACATAGAGACCCAGTACTTC. Its translation: CASSKDGAHIETQYF.

This clonotype was recorded a few times. The J gene is TRBJ2-2, the V gene TRBV5-1; no clear D. The CDR3 length is 17 residues. CDR1 and CDR2 (germline): SGHRS, YFSETQ. The V end was cut by 1 base, the J end by 1 base, with 14 bases between. This CDR3 reads CASSLNGPQLNTGELFF. CDR3 coding DNA: TGCGCCAGCAGCTTGAATGGGCCACAGTTGAACACCGGGGAGCTGTTTTTT.

This clonotype has ten or more counts. This chain connects TRBV14 to TRBJ2-2, with 8 bases lining up with TRBD2. J was trimmed by 3 bases and V by 0 bases; bases with no gene match: 9. This CDR3 is 18 amino acids long. CDR1 is SGHDN and CDR2 is FVKESK in the germline V gene. DNA of the CDR3: TGTGCCAGCAGCCAAGATATCTGGCGGGAGGCCGACACCGGGGAGCTGTTTTTT. Its translation is CASSQDIWREADTGELFF.

The sample holds a few counts of this clonotype. The chain recombines TRBV11-2 with TRBJ2-7, with 12 nucleotides matching TRBD2. The CDR3 loop spans 18 amino acids. CDR1 is SGHAT, CDR2 FQNNGV, per germline. V dropped 5 bases and J dropped 0; count of bases not matched to a gene: 11. The CDR3 reads CASSRTSGTHPFSYEQYF. CDR3 nucleotide sequence: TGTGCCAGCAGCAGGACTAGCGGGACCCACCCTTTCTCCTACGAGCAGTACTTC.

This clonotype has ten or more counts. The chain is built from TRBV6-2 or TRBV6-3 and TRBJ2-3; possible D gene TRBD2, 6 bases. The CDR3 runs to 18 residues. CDR1 and CDR2 (germline): MNHEY, SVGEGT. V shed 4 bases and J shed 14 bases, with 34 bases lying between them. CDR3 in DNA: TGTGCCAGCAGTTTCCGCGGACTACTTTCCTCACTTGGGCCCAGTATGTATTTT. Translated: CASSFRGLLSSLGPSMYF.